This entry is about one T cell receptor (beta chain). What it binds is unknown. The sample originates from a study of cytomegalovirus exposure and HLA in healthy donors. The primer mix had 60 Vbeta and 13 Jbeta primers. The repertoire was sequenced with immunoSEQ multiplex PCR; TCRdb's copy has only in-frame clones and lacks some. The sample has some 46,000 clones. Study-level points and caveats: Across donors, most TCRs were seen rarely, yet some public ones were widespread. It was about 150 TCR beta chains that were listed as cytomegalovirus-associated.

Germline values: CDR1 MNHNS, CDR2 SASEGT. The CDR3 is 12 amino acids. V shed 6 bases, J shed 2 bases, and the junction held 1 base outside the gene matches. The chain links TRBV6-1 to TRBJ2-7; 7 nucleotides align to TRBD2. The sample taken for sequencing was PBMCs. The clonotype comes from a male donor in good health and CMV-seronegative. This CDR3 is CASRSGTYEQYF. CDR3 in DNA: TGTGCCAGCAGGAGCGGGACCTACGAGCAGTACTTC.